The sequence of this T cell receptor (beta chain) was determined in a study of cytotoxic CD8 clonotypes in ibrutinib-treated CLL. Overall study results and limits: Clonality rose at ibrutinib response, held steady in sustained remission, and fell toward baseline at progression. Sampling time points were not equivalent between sustained-remission and progressing patients.

The repertoire was sequenced with immunoSEQ multiplex PCR; TCRdb's copy has only in-frame clones and lacks some. The table lists about 150,000 clones, about 70% of them singletons. Remarks on this clone: What it binds is unknown.

CDR1 SGDLS and CDR2 YYNGEE come from the germline V gene. V was cut by 0 bases and J by 9 bases, with 7 bases left in between. The CDR3 totals 12 residues. Cryopreserved PBMCs yielded approximately 2 micrograms of genomic DNA for TCR beta libraries. The receptor comes from a human donor with chronic lymphocytic leukemia. This specimen consisted of PBMCs, obtained after 24 months of ibrutinib treatment. This chain links TRBV9 with TRBJ1-5; TRBD1 is a possible D gene (6 bases). CDR3 loop: CASSVEGGPQHF. CDR3 in DNA: TGTGCCAGCAGCGTAGAGGGGGGGCCCCAGCATTTT.